This T cell receptor beta chain came from a study of blood T cell repertoires in COVID-19. Study-wide background: T cells, B-cell-depleted T cells, or PBMCs supplied cDNA or gDNA.

Generated by immunoSEQ multiplex PCR, the TCRdb table keeps only in-frame clones and is missing some. In the table there are 110,000 or so clones, around nine tenths of which are singletons. V was pared by 2 bases and J by 5 bases, with 2 bases of the junction left unmatched. The CDR3 runs 14 residues. CDR1 and CDR2 (germline): ENHRY, SYGVKD. Input material: peripheral blood. The rearrangement uses TRBV10-3 and TRBJ2-7; 11 nucleotides align to TRBD1. The clonotype was recovered from a woman between 70 and 85 years old who had recovered from COVID-19. The CDR3 region has the DNA TGTGCCATCAGTGAGGGGACAGGGGGGCACGAGCAGTACTTC. Encoded protein: CAISEGTGGHEQYF.